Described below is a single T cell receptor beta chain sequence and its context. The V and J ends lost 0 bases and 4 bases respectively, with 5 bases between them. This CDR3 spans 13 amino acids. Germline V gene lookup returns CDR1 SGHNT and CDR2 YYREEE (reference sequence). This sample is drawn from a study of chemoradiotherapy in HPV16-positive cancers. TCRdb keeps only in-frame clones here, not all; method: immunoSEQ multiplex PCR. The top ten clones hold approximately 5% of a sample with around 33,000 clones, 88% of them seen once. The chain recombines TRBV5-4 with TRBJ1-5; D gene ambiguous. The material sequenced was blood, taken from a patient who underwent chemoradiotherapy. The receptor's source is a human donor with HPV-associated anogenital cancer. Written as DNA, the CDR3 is TGTGCCAGCAGCTTGGGAGAGAATCAGCCCCAGCATTTT. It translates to CASSLGENQPQHF.